The source of this TCR beta chain is a study of cytomegalovirus exposure and HLA in healthy donors. A multiplex PCR was run with 60 Vbeta primers and 13 Jbeta primers. TCRdb's table, derived via immunoSEQ multiplex PCR, lists solely in-frame clones and lacks some. The sample yields around 230,000 clones, about 80% seen once. Looked up from germline, CDR1 is LGHNA and CDR2 is YNFKEQ. CDR3 length equals 16 residues. Trimming removed 4 bases from V and 0 bases from J, with 15 bases in between. J is TRBJ1-2 and V is TRBV4-2, with D unresolved. The sequence was obtained from a man between 35 and 55 years old in good health and CMV-seropositive. Material for sequencing was PBMCs. The CDR3 DNA is TGTGCCAGCAGCCCAGGCGGGCAGCAAGCTAACTATGGCTACACCTTC. Its protein product is CASSPGGQQANYGYTF.